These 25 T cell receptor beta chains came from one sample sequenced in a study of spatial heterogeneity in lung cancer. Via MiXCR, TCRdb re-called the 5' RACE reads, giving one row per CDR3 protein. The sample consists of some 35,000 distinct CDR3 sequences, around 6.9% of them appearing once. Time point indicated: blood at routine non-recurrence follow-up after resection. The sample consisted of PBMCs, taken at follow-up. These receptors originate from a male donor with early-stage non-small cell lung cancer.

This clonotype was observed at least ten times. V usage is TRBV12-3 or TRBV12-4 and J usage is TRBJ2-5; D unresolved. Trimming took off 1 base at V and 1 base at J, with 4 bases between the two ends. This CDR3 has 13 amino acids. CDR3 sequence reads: CASSLDTQETQYF. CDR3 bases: TGTGCCAGCAGTTTAGACACCCAAGAGACCCAGTACTTC.

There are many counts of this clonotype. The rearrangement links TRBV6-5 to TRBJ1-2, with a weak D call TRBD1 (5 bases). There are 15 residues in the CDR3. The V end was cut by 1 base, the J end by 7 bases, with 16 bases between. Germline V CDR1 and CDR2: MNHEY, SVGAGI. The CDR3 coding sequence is TGTGCCAGCAGTTACTACCGACAGTCTACCCTTGGCTACACCTTC. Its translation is CASSYYRQSTLGYTF.

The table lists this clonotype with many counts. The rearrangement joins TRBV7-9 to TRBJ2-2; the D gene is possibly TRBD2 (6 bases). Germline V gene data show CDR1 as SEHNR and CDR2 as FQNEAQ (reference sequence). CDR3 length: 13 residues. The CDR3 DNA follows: TGTGCAGGAGGGGTCGGGAACACCGGGGAGCTGTTTTTT. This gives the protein CAGGVGNTGELFF.

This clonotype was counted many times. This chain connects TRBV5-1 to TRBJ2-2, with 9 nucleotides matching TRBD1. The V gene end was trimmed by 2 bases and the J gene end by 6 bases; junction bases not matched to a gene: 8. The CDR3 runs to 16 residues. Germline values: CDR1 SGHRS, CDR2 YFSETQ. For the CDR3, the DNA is TGCGCCAGCAGCTTCCAGGGACAGGGTTATGCCGGGGAGCTGTTTTTT. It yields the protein CASSFQGQGYAGELFF.

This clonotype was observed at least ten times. The DNA for the CDR3 is TGTGCCAGCAGCTTATCGGCTAGCATTGCCTACGAGCAGTACTTC. Its translation: CASSLSASIAYEQYF. The chain joins TRBV7-9 to TRBJ2-7, with D tentatively TRBD2 (5 bases). This CDR3 has 15 residues. Germline loops: CDR1 SEHNR, CDR2 FQNEAQ (reference sequence). The V end lost 2 bases, the J end lost 2 bases, and 13 bases lay between the germline ends.

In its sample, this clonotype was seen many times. As DNA, the CDR3 is TGTGCCAGCAGCGAGGGTAGGGCGGATGGCTACACCTTC. This gives the protein CASSEGRADGYTF. The chain joins TRBV3-1 to TRBJ1-2; no reliable D call. CDR1 and CDR2 from the germline V gene are LGHDT and YNNKEL (reference sequence). This CDR3 spans 13 amino acids. Trimming stripped 5 bases from V and 6 bases from J, with 13 bases between.

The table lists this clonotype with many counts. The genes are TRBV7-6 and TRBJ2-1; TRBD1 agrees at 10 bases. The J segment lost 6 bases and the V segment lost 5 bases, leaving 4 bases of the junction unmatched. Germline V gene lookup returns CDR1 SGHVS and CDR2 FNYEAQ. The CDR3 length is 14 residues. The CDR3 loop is CASSTGQGRNEQFF. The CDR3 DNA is TGTGCCAGCAGCACGGGACAGGGGCGCAATGAGCAGTTCTTC. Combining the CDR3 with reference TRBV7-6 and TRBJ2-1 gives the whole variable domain GAGVSQSPRYKVTKRGQDVALRCDPISGHVSLYWYRQALGQGPEFLTYFNYEAQQDKSGLPNDRFSAERPEGSISTLTIQRTEQRDSAMYRCASSTGQGRNEQFFGPGTRLTVL.

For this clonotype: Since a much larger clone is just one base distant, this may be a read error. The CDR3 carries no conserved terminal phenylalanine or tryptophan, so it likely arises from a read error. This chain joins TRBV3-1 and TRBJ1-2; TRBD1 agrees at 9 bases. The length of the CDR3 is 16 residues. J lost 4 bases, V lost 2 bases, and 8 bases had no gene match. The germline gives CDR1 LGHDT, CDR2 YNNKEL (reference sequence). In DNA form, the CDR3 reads TGTGCCAGCAGCCAACTGTACCGGGACAGGGTCTATGGCTACACCTAC. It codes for CASSQLYRDRVYGYTY.

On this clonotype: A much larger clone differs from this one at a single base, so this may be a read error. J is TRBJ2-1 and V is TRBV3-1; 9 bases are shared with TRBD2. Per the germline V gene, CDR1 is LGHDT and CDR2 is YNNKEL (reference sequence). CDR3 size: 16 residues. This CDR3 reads CVSSHTPSGVDDEQFF. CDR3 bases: TGTGTCAGCAGCCATACACCTAGCGGGGTGGACGATGAGCAGTTCTTC.

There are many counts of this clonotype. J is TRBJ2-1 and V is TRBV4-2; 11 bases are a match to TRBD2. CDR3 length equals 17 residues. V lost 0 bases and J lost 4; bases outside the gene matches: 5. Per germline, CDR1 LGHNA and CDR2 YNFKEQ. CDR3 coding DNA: TGTGCCAGCAGCCAAGACCCGACTAGCGGGGCTTACAATGAGCAGTTCTTC. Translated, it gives CASSQDPTSGAYNEQFF.

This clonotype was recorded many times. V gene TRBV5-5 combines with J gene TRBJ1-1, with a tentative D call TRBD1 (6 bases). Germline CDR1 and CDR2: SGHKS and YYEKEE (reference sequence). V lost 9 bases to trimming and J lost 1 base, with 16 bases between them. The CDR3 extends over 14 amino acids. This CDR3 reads CATATGRRNTEAFF. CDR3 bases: TGTGCCACCGCGACAGGACGGCGGAACACTGAAGCTTTCTTT.

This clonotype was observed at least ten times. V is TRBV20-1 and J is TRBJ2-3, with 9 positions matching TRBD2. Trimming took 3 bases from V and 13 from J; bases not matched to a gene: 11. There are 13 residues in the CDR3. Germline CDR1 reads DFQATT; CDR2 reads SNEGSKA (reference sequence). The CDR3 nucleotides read TGCAGTGCTAGCCTTCCATCCGGGACTAGCAAGTATTTT. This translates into CSASLPSGTSKYF.

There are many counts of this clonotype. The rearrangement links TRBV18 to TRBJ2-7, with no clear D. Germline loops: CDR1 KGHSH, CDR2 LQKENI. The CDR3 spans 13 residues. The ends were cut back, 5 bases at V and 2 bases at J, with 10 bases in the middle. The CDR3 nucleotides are TGTGCCAGCTCAGGCGACCTGCCCTACGAGCAGTACTTC. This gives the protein CASSGDLPYEQYF.

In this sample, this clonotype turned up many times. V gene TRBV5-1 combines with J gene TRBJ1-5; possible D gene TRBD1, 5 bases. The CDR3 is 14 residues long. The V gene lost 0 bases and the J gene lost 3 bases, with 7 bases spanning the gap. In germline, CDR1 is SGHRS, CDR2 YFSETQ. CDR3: CASSLGQLNQPQHF. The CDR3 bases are TGCGCCAGCAGCTTGGGACAGCTCAATCAGCCCCAGCATTTT.

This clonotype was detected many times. For the CDR3, the DNA is TGCAGTGTTCCCCATGCGGGGACAGGTTCCTACGAGCAGTACTTC. This encodes CSVPHAGTGSYEQYF. This chain links TRBV20-1 with TRBJ2-7; 8 bases agree with TRBD1. The CDR3 contains 15 residues. Trimming cost V 7 bases and J 1 base; bases outside gene matches: 12. Germline V CDR1 and CDR2: DFQATT, SNEGSKA (reference sequence).

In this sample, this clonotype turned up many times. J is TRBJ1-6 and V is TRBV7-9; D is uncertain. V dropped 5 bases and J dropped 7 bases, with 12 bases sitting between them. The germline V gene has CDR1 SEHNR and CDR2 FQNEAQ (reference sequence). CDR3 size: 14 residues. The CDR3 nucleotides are TGTGCCAGCAGCCCCAGCCCACCGAATTCACCCCTCCACTTT. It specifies CASSPSPPNSPLHF.

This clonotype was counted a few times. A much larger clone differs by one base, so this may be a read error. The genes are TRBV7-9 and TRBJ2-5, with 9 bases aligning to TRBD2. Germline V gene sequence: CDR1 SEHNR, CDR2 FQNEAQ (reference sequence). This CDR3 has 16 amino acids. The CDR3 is CVSSLVYSGGQETQYF. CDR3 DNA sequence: TGTGTCAGCAGCTTAGTGTACAGCGGGGGGCAAGAGACCCAGTACTTC.

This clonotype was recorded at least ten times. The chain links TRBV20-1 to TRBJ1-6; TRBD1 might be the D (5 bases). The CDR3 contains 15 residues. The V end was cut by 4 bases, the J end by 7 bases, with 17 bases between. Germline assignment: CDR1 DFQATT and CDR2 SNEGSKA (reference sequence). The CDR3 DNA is TGCAGTGCTACTGACCTGGGAAAGGGGAATTCACCCCTCCACTTT. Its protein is CSATDLGKGNSPLHF.

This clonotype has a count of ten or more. CDR3 DNA: TGTGCCAGCAGCCCACAGGGTTCCTCCTACGAGCAGTACTTC. This translates into CASSPQGSSYEQYF. The V call is TRBV7-6, the J call TRBJ2-7; perhaps TRBD1 as D (6 bases). Trimming stripped 5 bases from V and 0 bases from J, with 11 bases between. The CDR3 contains 14 residues. CDR1 is SGHVS, CDR2 FNYEAQ, per germline.

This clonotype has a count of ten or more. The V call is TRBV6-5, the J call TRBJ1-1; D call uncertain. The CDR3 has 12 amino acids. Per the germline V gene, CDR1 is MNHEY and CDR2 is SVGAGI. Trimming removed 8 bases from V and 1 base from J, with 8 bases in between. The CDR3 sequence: CASSRGNTEAFF. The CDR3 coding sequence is TGTGCCAGCTCGCGGGGGAACACTGAAGCTTTCTTT.

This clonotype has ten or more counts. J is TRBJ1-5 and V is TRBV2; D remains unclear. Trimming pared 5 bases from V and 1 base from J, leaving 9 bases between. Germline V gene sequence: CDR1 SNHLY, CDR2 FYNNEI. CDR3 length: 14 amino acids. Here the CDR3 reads CASSQTGSNQPQHF. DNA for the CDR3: TGTGCCAGCAGTCAAACGGGAAGCAATCAGCCCCAGCATTTT.

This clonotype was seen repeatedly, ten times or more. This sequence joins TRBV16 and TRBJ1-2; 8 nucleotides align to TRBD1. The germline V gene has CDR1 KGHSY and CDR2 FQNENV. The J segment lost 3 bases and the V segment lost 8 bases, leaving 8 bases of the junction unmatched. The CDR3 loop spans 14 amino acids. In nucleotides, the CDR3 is TGTGCCAGCGGATTAGGGGACAGGCACTATGGCTACACCTTC. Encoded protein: CASGLGDRHYGYTF.

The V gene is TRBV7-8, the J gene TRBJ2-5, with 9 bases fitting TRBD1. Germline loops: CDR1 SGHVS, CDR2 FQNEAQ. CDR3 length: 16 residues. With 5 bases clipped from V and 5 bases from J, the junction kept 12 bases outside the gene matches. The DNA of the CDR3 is TGTGCCAGCAGCCCGTCTGCATACAGGGGGCTGGAGACCCAGTACTTC. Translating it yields CASSPSAYRGLETQYF.

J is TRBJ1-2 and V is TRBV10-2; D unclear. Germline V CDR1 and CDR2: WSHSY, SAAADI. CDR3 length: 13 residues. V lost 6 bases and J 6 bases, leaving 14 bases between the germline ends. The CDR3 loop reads CASSPAEAHGYTF. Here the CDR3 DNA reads TGCGCCAGCAGCCCAGCGGAGGCGCATGGCTACACCTTC.

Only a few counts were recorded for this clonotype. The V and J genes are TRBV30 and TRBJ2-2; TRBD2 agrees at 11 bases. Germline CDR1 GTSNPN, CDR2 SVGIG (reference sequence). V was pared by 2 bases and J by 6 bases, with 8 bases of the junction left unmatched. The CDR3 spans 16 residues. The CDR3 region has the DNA TGTGCCTGGAGTCTGAAACTAGCGGGGGCTTCCGGGGAGCTGTTTTTT. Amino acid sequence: CAWSLKLAGASGELFF. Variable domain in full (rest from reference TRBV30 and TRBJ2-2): SQTIHQWPATLVQPVGSPLSLECTVEGTSNPNLYWYRQAAGRGLQLLFYSVGIGQISSEVPQNLSASRPQDRQFILSSKKLLLSDSGFYLCAWSLKLAGASGELFFGEGSRLTVL.